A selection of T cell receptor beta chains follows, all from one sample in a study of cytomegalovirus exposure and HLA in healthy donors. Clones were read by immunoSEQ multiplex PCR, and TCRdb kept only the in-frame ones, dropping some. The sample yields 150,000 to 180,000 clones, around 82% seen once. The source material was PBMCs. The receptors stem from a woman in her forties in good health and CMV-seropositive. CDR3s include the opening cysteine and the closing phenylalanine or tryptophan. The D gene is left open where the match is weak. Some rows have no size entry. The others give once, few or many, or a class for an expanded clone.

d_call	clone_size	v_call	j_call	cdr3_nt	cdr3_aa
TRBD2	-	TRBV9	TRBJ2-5	TGTGCCAGCCCCGGGGCTAGCGGCCAAGAGACCCAGTACTTC	CASPGASGQETQYF
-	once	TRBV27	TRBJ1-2	TGTGCCAGCAGTACGGCAGGGTCTAACTATGGCTACACCTTC	CASSTAGSNYGYTF
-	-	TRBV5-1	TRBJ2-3	TGCGCCAGCAGGATATCACAAGGTTCCAGGACAGATACGCAGTATTTT	CASRISQGSRTDTQYF
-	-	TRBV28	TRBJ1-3	TGTGCCAGCACCTTCCCAGGGCCTGGAAACACCATATATTTT	CASTFPGPGNTIYF
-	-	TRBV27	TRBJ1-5	TGTGCCAGCAAAAGGGAGGCAAATCAGCCCCAGCATTTT	CASKREANQPQHF
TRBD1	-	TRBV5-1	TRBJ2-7	TGCGCCAGCAGCTTCGGACAGGGGGCCGGCGAGCAGTACTTC	CASSFGQGAGEQYF
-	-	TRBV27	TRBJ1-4	TGTGCCAGCAGTTTATTCGCAACTAATGAAAAACTGTTTTTT	CASSLFATNEKLFF
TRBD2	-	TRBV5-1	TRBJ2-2	TGCGCCAGCAGCGCACTAGCGGGGCCATCAGCCGGGGAGCTGTTTTTT	CASSALAGPSAGELFF
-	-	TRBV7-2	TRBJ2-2	TGTGCCAGCAGCTTCTGGAACACCGGGGAGCTGTTTTTT	CASSFWNTGELFF
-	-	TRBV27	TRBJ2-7	TGTGCCAGCAGTTTCGAACCGCGCTTTGGCGGGTTCTCCTACGAGCAGTACTTC	CASSFEPRFGGFSYEQYF
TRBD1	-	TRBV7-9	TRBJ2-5	TGTGCCAGCAGCCGGCCAGGGACAGGGCAAGAGACCCAGTACTTC	CASSRPGTGQETQYF
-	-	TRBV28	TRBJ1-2	TGTGCCAGCAGTCGGCCACAGGGAGTAAACTATGGCTACACCTTC	CASSRPQGVNYGYTF
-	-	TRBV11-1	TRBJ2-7	TGTGCCAGCAGCTCCGTAGGGGGAAATGGCTACGAGCAGTACTTC	CASSSVGGNGYEQYF
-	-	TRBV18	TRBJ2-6	TGTGCCAGCTCGTCCCAGGCTGGGGCCAACGTCCTGACTTTC	CASSSQAGANVLTF
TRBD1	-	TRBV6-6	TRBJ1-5	TGTGCCAGCAGTTACGTGACAGGGGCTGGTCAGCCCCAGCATTTT	CASSYVTGAGQPQHF
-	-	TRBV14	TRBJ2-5	TGTGCCAGCAGCCAAGAGACGGGGAAAGAGACCCAGTACTTC	CASSQETGKETQYF
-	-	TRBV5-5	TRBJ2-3	TGTGCCAGCAGAGAACAGGGAAGGAGCACAGATACGCAGTATTTT	CASREQGRSTDTQYF
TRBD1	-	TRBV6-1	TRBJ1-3	TGTGCCAGCAAACCCGGACAGGGGAACACCATATATTTT	CASKPGQGNTIYF
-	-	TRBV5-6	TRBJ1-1	TGTGCCAGCAGCAATCAGGTTTACACTGAAGCTTTCTTT	CASSNQVYTEAFF
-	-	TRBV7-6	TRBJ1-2	TGTGCCAGCAGTCCAAGAACAGGATCTAACTATGGCTACACCTTC	CASSPRTGSNYGYTF
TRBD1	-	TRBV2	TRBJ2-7	TGTGCCAGCAGCGAACAGGGGTGGGAGCAGTACTTC	CASSEQGWEQYF
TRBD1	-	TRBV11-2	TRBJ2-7	TGTGCCAGCAGCATTCAAACAGGGGGTTACGAGCAGTACTTC	CASSIQTGGYEQYF
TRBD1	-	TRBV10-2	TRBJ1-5	TGCGCCAGCAGACACGGACAGGGAGCCTTAGGTGGCAATCAGCCCCAGCATTTT	CASRHGQGALGGNQPQHF
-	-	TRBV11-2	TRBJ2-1	TGTGCCAGCAGCAGGGACACGCCGTACAATGAGCAGTTCTTC	CASSRDTPYNEQFF
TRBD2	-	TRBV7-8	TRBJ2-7	TGTGCCAGCAGCTTAGATGCTAGCGGGGTCGTCTCCTACGAGCAGTACTTC	CASSLDASGVVSYEQYF
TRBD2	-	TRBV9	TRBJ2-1	TGTGCCAGCAGCGTAGGACTTGCTAGCGGGAGGGCGTCCTACAATGAGCAGTTCTTC	CASSVGLASGRASYNEQFF
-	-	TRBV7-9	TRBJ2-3	TGTGCCAGCAGCCGCGAACTAGTTGTAACAGATACGCAGTATTTT	CASSRELVVTDTQYF
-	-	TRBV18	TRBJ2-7	TGTGCCAGCTCACCGGAGACTAGAACAATTTCCTACGAGCAGTACTTC	CASSPETRTISYEQYF
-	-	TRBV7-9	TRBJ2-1	TGTGCCAGCAGCTTAGCGGGAGCTGGTGAGCAGTTCTTC	CASSLAGAGEQFF
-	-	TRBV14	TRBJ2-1	TGTGCCAGCAGCCGAAGCACCGGGATTAAAAACAATGAGCAGTTCTTC	CASSRSTGIKNNEQFF
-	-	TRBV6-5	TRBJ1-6	TGTGCCAGCCGTCAGTGGAGATATAATTCACCCCTCCACTTT	CASRQWRYNSPLHF
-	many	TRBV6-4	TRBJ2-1	TGTGCCAGCAGTGACGGCAACAGGCACAATGAGCAGTTCTTC	CASSDGNRHNEQFF
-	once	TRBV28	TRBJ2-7	TGTGCCAGCAGTTTCCGGGGCAGGGGAAACTCCTACGAGCAGTACTTC	CASSFRGRGNSYEQYF
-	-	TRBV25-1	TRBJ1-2	TGTGCCAGCAGTGAACCCAGGGGATTCGGCTACACCTTC	CASSEPRGFGYTF
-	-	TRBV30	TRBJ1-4	TGTGCCTGGACAGGGCGTAATGAAAAACTGTTTTTT	CAWTGRNEKLFF
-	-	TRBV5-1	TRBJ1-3	TGCGCCAGCAGGATGACTTTCGGCTCTGGAAACACCATATATTTT	CASRMTFGSGNTIYF
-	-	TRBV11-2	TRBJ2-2	TGTGCCAGCAGCCTAAAAGGCCCTAGCCCGAACACCGGGGAGCTGTTTTTT	CASSLKGPSPNTGELFF
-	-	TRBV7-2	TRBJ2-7	TGTGCCATTTCGGGTCAGAACTACGAGCAGTACTTC	CAISGQNYEQYF
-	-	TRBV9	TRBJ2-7	TGTGCCAGCAGCGTGAGCCTTCGGACGGGGACCTACGAGCAGTACTTC	CASSVSLRTGTYEQYF
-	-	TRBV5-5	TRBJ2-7	TGTGCCAGCAGCCGAAATCTATCCCCTCTAACGGGTTCCTACGAGCAGTACTTC	CASSRNLSPLTGSYEQYF
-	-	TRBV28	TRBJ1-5	TGTGCCAGCACCAGGGCAAATCAGCCCCAGCATTTT	CASTRANQPQHF
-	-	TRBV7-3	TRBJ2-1	TGTGCCAGCAGCTCCGGGAACAACCTTAAGGAGCAGTTCTTC	CASSSGNNLKEQFF
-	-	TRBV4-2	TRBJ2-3	TGTGCCAGCAGCCCAAGGACCGGGGGAAGCACAGATACGCAGTATTTT	CASSPRTGGSTDTQYF
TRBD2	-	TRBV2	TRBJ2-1	TGTGCCAGCATCCCCCCTGGGACTAGCGGGAGGAAAACCTACAATGAGCAGTTCTTC	CASIPPGTSGRKTYNEQFF
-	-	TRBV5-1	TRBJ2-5	TGCGCCAGCAGCTTCCAAACAGGGCTACAAGAGACCCAGTACTTC	CASSFQTGLQETQYF
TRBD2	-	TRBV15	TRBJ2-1	TGTGCCACCAGCTCGGGACTAGCGGACCCCTCCTACAATGAGCAGTTCTTC	CATSSGLADPSYNEQFF
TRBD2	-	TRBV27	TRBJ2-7	TGTGCCAGCAGTCCCCCCCCCAGCGGGAGGAGGGTTTACGAGCAGTACTTC	CASSPPPSGRRVYEQYF
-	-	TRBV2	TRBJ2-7	TGTGCCAGCGTGCGGGACAGTTATTACGAGCAGTACTTC	CASVRDSYYEQYF
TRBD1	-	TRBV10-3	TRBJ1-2	TGTGCCATCAGTCAGCGGACAGGGGGCGATGTTTATGGCTACACCTTC	CAISQRTGGDVYGYTF
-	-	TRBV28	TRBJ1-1	TGTGCCAGCAGCTCCCGAGGGAACCTTAAAATGAACACTGAAGCTTTCTTT	CASSSRGNLKMNTEAFF
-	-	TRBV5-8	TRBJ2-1	TGTGCCAGCATAGGAGCGTCCTACAATGAGCAGTTCTTC	CASIGASYNEQFF
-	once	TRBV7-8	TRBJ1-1	TGTGCCAGCAGCTTAGCGGGACACTTGAACACTGAAGCTTTCTTT	CASSLAGHLNTEAFF
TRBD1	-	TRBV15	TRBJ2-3	TGTGCCACCCGGGACAGGGGATCGGATACGCAGTATTTT	CATRDRGSDTQYF
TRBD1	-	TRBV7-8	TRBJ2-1	TGTGCCAGCAGCCCGGACAGGGGTACCTACAATGAGCAGTTCTTC	CASSPDRGTYNEQFF
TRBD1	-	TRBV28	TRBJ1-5	TGTGCCAGCAGGTGGACAGGGGCTCAACAGCCCCAGCATTTT	CASRWTGAQQPQHF
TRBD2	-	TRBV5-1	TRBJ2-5	TGCGCCAGCAGCTTGGCGTCGCTAGCGGGACAAGAGACCCAGTACTTC	CASSLASLAGQETQYF
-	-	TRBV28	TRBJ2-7	TGTGCCAGCAGTTCTCCCTCAACAGGGTTGGACGAGCAGTACTTC	CASSSPSTGLDEQYF
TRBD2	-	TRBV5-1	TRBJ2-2	TGCGCCAGCAGCTTGACTAGCGGGTCGAACACCGGGGAGCTGTTTTTT	CASSLTSGSNTGELFF
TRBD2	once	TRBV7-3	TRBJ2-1	TGTGCCAGCAGCTTAACGGGGACTAGCGGCTACAATGAGCAGTTCTTC	CASSLTGTSGYNEQFF
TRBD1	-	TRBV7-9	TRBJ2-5	TGTGCCAGCAGCTATACAGGGGTGCTACAAGAGACCCAGTACTTC	CASSYTGVLQETQYF